The present T cell receptor beta chain was sequenced within a study of blood T cell repertoires in COVID-19. Overall study context: Acute-phase and convalescent COVID-19 samples originated in the United States, Italy and Spain. Sample material is recorded as cDNA or gDNA derived from T cells, B-cell-depleted T cells, or PBMCs.

The V end lost 2 bases, the J end lost 1 base, and 8 bases lay between the germline ends. The CDR3 sequence is 14 residues long. Germline CDR1 MNHEY, CDR2 SVGAGI. Per the original data handling: By means of reference gene primer amplification, nucleated cell counts were estimated. Profiled with immunoSEQ multiplex PCR; TCRdb holds only in-frame clones, not every one. Clonal size and the V and J genes are those of that table, whereas D and trimming came from the DNA. This sample carries 250,000 or so clones, 88% of them seen once, and the ten largest clones take 0.65% to 0.9%. Input material: peripheral blood. The genes are TRBV6-5 and TRBJ1-1; D possibly corresponds to TRBD1 (5 bases). The sequence came from a woman aged 25 to 39 with acute or convalescent COVID-19. The DNA of the CDR3 is TGTGCCAGCAGTTACATAGGGGAGAACACTGAAGCTTTCTTT. Its protein is CASSYIGENTEAFF.